The clone carrying this T cell receptor beta chain was detected only a few times. TCRdb keeps only in-frame clones here, not all; method: immunoSEQ multiplex PCR. This sample yields 490,000 or so clones, of which 88% are seen a single time; more than 7.5% belongs to the top ten. Germline V gene sequence: CDR1 SEHNR, CDR2 FQNEAQ (reference sequence). V lost 1 base and J 8 bases, leaving 18 bases between the germline ends. This CDR3 has 17 residues. This entry is derived from a study of blood T cell repertoires in COVID-19. Study details: Sources were T cells, B-cell-depleted T cells, or PBMCs; the material itself was cDNA or gDNA.

Across about two dozen US areas, participants ranged in age from roughly 18 to 95 years. Recovery among Cohort 3 donors was established by two negative PCRs, clearance, or symptom resolution. The chain combines TRBV7-9 with TRBJ1-6; the D gene is possibly TRBD1 (6 bases). Sequencing used PBMCs or T cells enriched from blood (not recorded which). The clonotype comes from a woman aged 55-70 years who had recovered from COVID-19. CDR3 sequence: CASSLESYGRGYSPLHF. In DNA form, the CDR3 reads TGTGCCAGCAGCTTAGAATCCTATGGCAGGGGATATTCACCCCTCCACTTT.